Below, 12 T cell receptor beta chains from the same sample are listed, as sequenced in a study of T cell repertoires in cytomegalovirus infection. MiXCR, run by TCRdb on the reads, gives a single entry per CDR3 protein. The sample includes 300,000 to 400,000 distinct CDR3 sequences, over 7.5% of them seen just once. Material for sequencing was PBMCs. The receptors here all came from a human donor in good health (CMV status not recorded). Some clones in this sample may be carry-over from other donors' samples.

This clonotype was detected ten times or more. The V and J genes are TRBV15 and TRBJ1-2; possible D gene TRBD1, 5 bases. Germline V gives CDR1 LNHNV, CDR2 YYDKDF (reference sequence). V was clipped by 5 bases and J by 4 bases, with 17 bases between them. CDR3 length equals 15 residues. CDR3 coding DNA: TGTGCCACCAGCTCTTATGGAGGGACGGCCTATGGCTACACCTTC. Its translation is CATSSYGGTAYGYTF.

The V call is TRBV12-3 or TRBV12-4, the J call TRBJ2-5; D ambiguous. The CDR3 extends over 14 amino acids. Trimming took off 7 bases at V and 3 bases at J, with 15 bases between the two ends. As DNA, the CDR3 is TGTGCCAGCACGAGCCGGTACCATGAAGAGACCCAGTACTTC. Encoded protein: CASTSRYHEETQYF.

This clonotype appeared many times. The chain has TRBV7-2 and TRBJ2-1; D may be TRBD1 (5 bases). Germline V gene data show CDR1 as SGHTA and CDR2 as FQGNSA. This CDR3 is built from 14 residues. Between the trimmed V and J ends, which lost 2 bases and 7 bases, there was a span of 12 bases. In nucleotides, the CDR3 is TGTGCCAGCAGCTTATATCAGGGTCAGAATGAGCAGTTCTTC. This gives the protein CASSLYQGQNEQFF.

The CDR3 loop reads CSAHRGADTIYF. CDR3 DNA sequence: TGCAGTGCTCACAGGGGAGCGGACACCATATATTTT. The rearrangement uses TRBV20-1 and TRBJ1-3; 7 nucleotides match TRBD1. Germline lookup yields CDR1 DFQATT and CDR2 SNEGSKA (reference sequence). J gave up 8 bases and V 5 bases, and 6 bases lay outside the gene matches. There are 12 residues in the CDR3.

This clonotype was recorded a few times. The rearrangement links TRBV14 to TRBJ2-7; no definite D call. There are 13 residues in the CDR3. Trimming shortened V by 2 bases and J by 3 bases, and 8 bases separated the two germline ends. Germline assignment: CDR1 SGHDN and CDR2 FVKESK. CDR3 DNA sequence: TGTGCCAGCAGCCAACAGTCCGTCTACGAGCAGTACTTC. This encodes CASSQQSVYEQYF. Using reference TRBV14 and TRBJ2-7 for the parts outside the CDR3, the full variable domain is EAGVTQFPSHSVIEKGQTVTLRCDPISGHDNLYWYRRVMGKEIKFLLHFVKESKQDESGMPNNRFLAERTGGTYSTLKVQPAELEDSGVYFCASSQQSVYEQYFGPGTRLTVT.

The gene calls are TRBV7-8 and TRBJ1-5, with D unclear. Trimming shortened V by 5 bases and J by 3 bases, and 11 bases separated the two germline ends. The CDR3 spans 14 residues. The germline V gene has CDR1 SGHVS and CDR2 FQNEAQ. The CDR3 reads CASSLGGTNQPQHF. The CDR3 bases are TGTGCCAGCAGCCTTGGTGGAACCAATCAGCCCCAGCATTTT.

This clonotype was found many times. The V and J genes are TRBV19 and TRBJ2-1; 8 bases are shared with TRBD2. Germline CDR1 reads LNHDA; CDR2 reads SQIVND (reference sequence). V gave up 2 bases and J gave up 7 bases; unmatched junction bases: 16. The CDR3 covers 18 residues. Here the CDR3 reads CASSITQLSGRNKNEQFF. As DNA, the CDR3 is TGTGCCAGTAGTATAACCCAGTTGAGCGGGAGAAATAAGAATGAGCAGTTCTTC.

A few counts support this clonotype. J is TRBJ1-1 and V is TRBV10-3; D uncertain. The CDR3 is made up of 16 amino acids. The V and J ends lost 6 bases and 0 bases respectively, with 17 bases between them. Germline V gives CDR1 ENHRY, CDR2 SYGVKD. The CDR3 DNA reads as TGTGCCATCAGGACTGACCCAACCGAATTGAACACTGAAGCTTTCTTT. Translated, it gives CAIRTDPTELNTEAFF.

The table lists this clonotype with many counts. This rearrangement joins TRBV7-8 to TRBJ1-1; TRBD1 might be the D (6 bases). V was cut by 0 bases and J by 4 bases, with 15 bases left in between. This CDR3 has 16 amino acids. In germline, CDR1 is SGHVS, CDR2 FQNEAQ. CDR3 loop: CASSLAGHRDGTEAFF. CDR3 nucleotide sequence: TGTGCCAGCAGCTTAGCGGGTCACAGGGACGGCACTGAAGCTTTCTTT.

The chain couples TRBV6-8 to TRBJ2-7; 13 nucleotides agree with TRBD2. V was pared by 6 bases and J by 4 bases, with 6 bases of the junction left unmatched. The CDR3 totals 15 residues. Looked up from germline, CDR1 is MNHGY and CDR2 is SAAAGT. CDR3 region: CASSSQGLAGYEQYF. CDR3 sequence (DNA): TGTGCCAGCAGCTCCCAGGGACTAGCGGGATACGAGCAGTACTTC.

The genes are TRBV4-1 and TRBJ2-1, with a weak D call TRBD2 (5 bases). Germline values: CDR1 MGHRA, CDR2 YSYEKL. CDR3 length: 16 residues. V lost 1 base, J lost 0 bases, and 10 bases lay in between. This CDR3 is CASSQAGKPSYNEQFF. The CDR3 bases are TGCGCCAGCAGCCAAGCGGGGAAGCCCTCCTACAATGAGCAGTTCTTC.

This clonotype came up many times. The rearrangement links TRBV7-2 to TRBJ2-2; weak D call: TRBD2 (6 bases). V dropped 7 bases and J dropped 5 bases, with 20 bases sitting between them. In germline, CDR1 is SGHTA, CDR2 FQGNSA. The CDR3 sequence is 16 residues long. CDR3 in amino acids: CASTFDIGGPTGELFF. In nucleotides, the CDR3 is TGTGCCAGCACGTTCGACATCGGAGGGCCTACCGGGGAGCTGTTTTTT.